These T cell receptor beta chains were read from a single sample in a study of T cell repertoires in cytomegalovirus infection. TCRdb used MiXCR to reprocess the reads, holding one entry per CDR3 protein. The sample carries 480,000 or so distinct CDR3 sequences, about 11% recorded once. Sequencing was performed on PBMCs. The receptors were gathered from a human donor in good health (CMV status not recorded). Some clones in this sample may be carry-over from other donors' samples. Each CDR3 is given with its conserved first and last residue. The order of the fields is D gene, clone size, J gene, V gene, CDR3 DNA, CDR3 protein. The D gene is left open where the match is weak. Clone size, where shown, is once, few, many, or a class for clones that have expanded.

D: TRBD2; size: -; J: TRBJ2-5; V: TRBV7-6; DNA: TGTGCCAGCAGTCCCATAGCGGGCGAGACCCAGTACTTC; CDR3: CASSPIAGETQYF
D: TRBD2; size: many; J: TRBJ2-1; V: TRBV11-2; DNA: TGTGCCAGCAGCTTAATCTTTAGCGGGGAGAACAATGAGCAGTTCTTC; CDR3: CASSLIFSGENNEQFF
D: -; size: -; J: TRBJ2-2; V: TRBV23-1; DNA: TGCGCCAGCAGTCAATCGGGGCAGTTCTTATTGAACACCGGGGAGCTGTTTTTT; CDR3: CASSQSGQFLLNTGELFF
D: TRBD2; size: few; J: TRBJ2-3; V: TRBV28; DNA: TGTGCCAGCAGTCGAATAAGGGCGGGAGTTGGCACAGATACGCAGTATTTT; CDR3: CASSRIRAGVGTDTQYF
D: -; size: many; J: TRBJ1-2; V: TRBV10-3; DNA: TGTGCCATCAGTGATCCCAGCGTGGGGGGAGAGGGCTACACCTTC; CDR3: CAISDPSVGGEGYTF
D: -; size: many; J: TRBJ2-7; V: TRBV5-1; DNA: TGCGCCAGCAGCGACTCCCCCCTAAACGAGCAGTACTTC; CDR3: CASSDSPLNEQYF
D: TRBD1; size: many; J: TRBJ1-2; V: TRBV10-3; DNA: TGTGCCATCAGGGACAGGGACGGCTATGGCTACACCTTC; CDR3: CAIRDRDGYGYTF
D: TRBD2; size: -; J: TRBJ2-1; V: TRBV5-1; DNA: TGCGCCAGCAGCTTGGTCCCGACTAGCGGGGGATACAATGAGCAGTTCTTC; CDR3: CASSLVPTSGGYNEQFF
D: -; size: many; J: TRBJ2-3; V: TRBV20-1; DNA: TGCAGTGCCATACTTTCAGATACGCAGTATTTT; CDR3: CSAILSDTQYF
D: TRBD1; size: many; J: TRBJ2-2; V: TRBV7-3; DNA: TGTGCCAGCAGCCTCCAGGGGGCCGGGTTTACCGGGGAGCTGTTTTTT; CDR3: CASSLQGAGFTGELFF
D: TRBD2; size: -; J: TRBJ2-5; V: TRBV7-9; DNA: TGTGCCAGCAGCAAAGGGGCTAGCGGGGGACAAGAGACCCAGTACTTC; CDR3: CASSKGASGGQETQYF
D: -; size: many; J: TRBJ2-1; V: TRBV18; DNA: TGTGCCAGCAGCTTATCCGGAGGGAGCTCCTACAATGAGCAGTTCTTC; CDR3: CASSLSGGSSYNEQFF